Presented here are 4 T cell receptor beta chains from one specimen sequenced in a study of blood T cell repertoires in COVID-19. Repertoires were generated with immunoSEQ multiplex PCR, while TCRdb's copy carries only in-frame clones and drops some. Of hundreds of thousands of clones listed, roughly 86% are singletons. Sequenced material: peripheral blood. These receptors all stem from a woman in her twenties or thirties who had recovered from COVID-19.

This rearrangement joins TRBV28 to TRBJ1-1; 7 nucleotides match TRBD1. This CDR3 contains 15 residues. V dropped 5 bases and J dropped 0; count of bases not matched to a gene: 6. The V gene's germline CDR1 is MDHEN and CDR2 SYDVKM. The DNA for the CDR3 is TGTGCCAGCAGTGGGCCGGGACAGTTGAACACTGAAGCTTTCTTT. This translates into CASSGPGQLNTEAFF.

This chain connects TRBV7-9 to TRBJ1-1; TRBD1 aligns across 7 bases. V was clipped by 5 bases and J by 5 bases; unmatched bases: 11. This CDR3 spans 15 amino acids. Germline CDR1 is SEHNR and CDR2 is FQNEAQ (reference sequence). The CDR3 region has the DNA TGTGCCAGCAGCCCGAGGGGGACAGCTTCGACTGAAGCTTTCTTT. This encodes CASSPRGTASTEAFF.

Worth noting for this clone: This same CDR3 is encoded by further DNA sequences in the sample. V usage is TRBV27 and J usage is TRBJ1-3, with a tentative D call TRBD1 (5 bases). Germline CDR1 MNHEY, CDR2 SMNVEV (reference sequence). V was trimmed by 2 bases and J by 1 base, leaving 6 bases between them. The CDR3 consists of 14 residues. The CDR3 nucleotides are TGTGCCAGCAGTTTACGGGGGTCTGGAAACACCATATATTTT. The encoded protein is CASSLRGSGNTIYF.

The chain recombines TRBV5-1 with TRBJ2-7; TRBD1 matches at 7 bases. CDR1 is SGHRS, CDR2 YFSETQ, per germline. With V trimmed by 4 bases and J by 2 bases, 3 bases remained unmatched. The CDR3 totals 13 residues. In DNA form, the CDR3 reads TGCGCCAGCAGCGAACAGGGGACCTACGAGCAGTACTTC. Protein product: CASSEQGTYEQYF.